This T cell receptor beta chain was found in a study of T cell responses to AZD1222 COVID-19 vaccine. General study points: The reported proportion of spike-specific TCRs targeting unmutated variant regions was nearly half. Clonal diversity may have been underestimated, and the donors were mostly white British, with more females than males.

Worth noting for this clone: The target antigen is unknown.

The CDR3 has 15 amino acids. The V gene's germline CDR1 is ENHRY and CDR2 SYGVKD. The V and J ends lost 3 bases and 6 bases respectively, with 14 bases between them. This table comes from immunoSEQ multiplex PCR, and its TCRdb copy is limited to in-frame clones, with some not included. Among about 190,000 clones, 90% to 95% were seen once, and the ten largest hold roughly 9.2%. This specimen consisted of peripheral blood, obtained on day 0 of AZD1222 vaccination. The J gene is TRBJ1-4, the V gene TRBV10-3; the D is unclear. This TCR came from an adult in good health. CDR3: CAISDPGRSDEKLFF. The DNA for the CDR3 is TGTGCCATCAGTGATCCGGGCCGCTCGGATGAAAAACTGTTTTTT.